Listed below are T cell receptor beta chains from one sample, sequenced in a study of T cell responses to AZD1222 COVID-19 vaccine. TCRdb's copy holds only in-frame clones and misses some; the assay was immunoSEQ multiplex PCR. There are 150,000 to 200,000 clones in the sample; 85% to 90% occur only once, and more than 4% lies in the top ten. Sequenced material: peripheral blood, taken 28 days after the second dose of the MenACWY control vaccine. Receptors originate from an adult who received the MenACWY meningococcal vaccine as a control. Each CDR3 is given with its conserved first and last residue. A D gene is named only where the DNA matches it firmly. Clone size is given for some rows only: seen once, a few or many times, or a class if the clone is expanded.

v_call	j_call	d_call	clone_size	cdr3_nt	cdr3_aa
TRBV6-5	TRBJ2-2	TRBD1	-	TGTGCCAGCAGTTCACTAGGGGGCGCGAACACCGGGGAGCTGTTTTTT	CASSSLGGANTGELFF
TRBV16	TRBJ1-1	-	-	TGTGCCAGCAGCCGGGGACTTAGGGACACTGAAGCTTTCTTT	CASSRGLRDTEAFF
TRBV2	TRBJ2-1	-	-	TGTGCCAGCAGCCCCCAGGCACAGTCGTCCTACAATGAGCAGTTCTTC	CASSPQAQSSYNEQFF
TRBV19	TRBJ1-3	-	-	TGTGCCAGTAGTATCTTATTGGGGCAGAGCTCTGGAAACACCATATATTTT	CASSILLGQSSGNTIYF
TRBV11-3	TRBJ2-2	TRBD1	-	TGTGCCAGCAGCTTTCGTACAGGGGGCACCGGGGAGCTGTTTTTT	CASSFRTGGTGELFF
TRBV24-1	TRBJ1-1	-	-	TGTGCCACCAGTGATTTGCGGAGGCGCGTGAACACTGAAGCTTTCTTT	CATSDLRRRVNTEAFF
TRBV19	TRBJ2-7	TRBD1	-	TGTGCCAGTAGTCCCCTTGAGGGGGCCGAGCAGTACTTC	CASSPLEGAEQYF
TRBV6-1	TRBJ2-6	-	-	TGTGCCAGCAGTGTCACAGGGATCTCTGGGGCCAACGTCCTGACTTTC	CASSVTGISGANVLTF
TRBV9	TRBJ2-5	-	-	TGTGCCAGCAGCGTAGGTCGCGGGATGGGCCAAGAGACCCAGTACTTC	CASSVGRGMGQETQYF
TRBV6-5	TRBJ2-3	-	-	TGTGCCAGCAGCAAACTAAGCGGCACAGATACGCAGTATTTT	CASSKLSGTDTQYF
TRBV24-1	TRBJ2-7	-	-	TGTGCCACCAGTGGATCAGGGATCGAGCAGTACTTC	CATSGSGIEQYF
TRBV18	TRBJ2-7	-	once	TGTGCCAGCTCACCACCGTCTACGCAAGCACACGAGCAGTACTTC	CASSPPSTQAHEQYF
TRBV7-2	TRBJ1-4	-	-	TGTGCCAGCAGCTTAGGGCTGGGGGAGGTAGAAAAACTGTTTTTT	CASSLGLGEVEKLFF